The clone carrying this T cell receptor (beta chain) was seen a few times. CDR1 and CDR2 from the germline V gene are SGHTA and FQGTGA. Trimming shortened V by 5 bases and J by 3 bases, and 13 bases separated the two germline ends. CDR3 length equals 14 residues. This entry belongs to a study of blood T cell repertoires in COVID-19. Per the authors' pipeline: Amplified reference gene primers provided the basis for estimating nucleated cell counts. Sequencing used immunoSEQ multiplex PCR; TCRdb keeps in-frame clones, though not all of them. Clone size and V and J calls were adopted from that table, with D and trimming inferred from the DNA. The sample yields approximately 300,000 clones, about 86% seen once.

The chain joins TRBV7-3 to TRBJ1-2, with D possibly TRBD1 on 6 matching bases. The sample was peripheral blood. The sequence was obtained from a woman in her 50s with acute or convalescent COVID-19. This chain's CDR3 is CASSPGTSDYGYTF. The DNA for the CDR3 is TGTGCCAGCAGCCCGGGGACATCGGACTATGGCTACACCTTC.